Sequencing of this T cell receptor (beta chain) was carried out in a study of OX40 agonist ivuxolimab in advanced cancers. Overall study context: Earlier treatment with anti-PD-1, anti-PD-L1 or anti-CTLA-4 was permitted, and 35% to 40% had received some.

Notes on the study in general: Expanded peripheral T-cell antigen specificity went undetermined. On average, CD8+ T cells had more expanded clones than CD4+.

The data were produced by immunoSEQ multiplex PCR, yet TCRdb's version contains in-frame clones alone and is incomplete. The data show roughly 70,000 clones, roughly 80% seen once. Germline CDR1 reads SGHAT; CDR2 reads FQNNGV. CDR3 size: 16 residues. J was trimmed by 2 bases and V by 1 base; bases with no gene match: 2. This clone was seen more than once but under ten times. Antigen unknown. The chain links TRBV11-2 to TRBJ2-3; 11 positions match TRBD2. The origin of this receptor is an adult with an advanced solid tumor such as melanoma, head and neck, liver or kidney cancer. This material consisted of CD4+ or CD8+ T cells sorted from blood, taken in a trial of the OX40 agonist ivuxolimab. In DNA, the CDR3 is TGTGCCAGCAGCTTAGCTAGCGGGGGGCTCACAGATACGCAGTATTTT. It encodes CASSLASGGLTDTQYF.